This T cell receptor beta chain was sequenced during a study of regulatory T cells in long-lasting Graves disease. Overall study: Over 5 years of antithyroid drugs with positive TSH receptor antibodies was taken to mean persistent Graves' disease. Overall study results and limits: Thyroid tissue was not studied; only peripheral blood was.

TCR beta libraries were built with iRepertoire HTBI primers and Arm-PCR of CDR3 regions. One entry per CDR3 protein, called by TCRdb with MiXCR from the multiplex PCR reads. The sample includes 400,000 to 500,000 distinct CDR3 sequences, about 22% of them seen just once. The CDR3 has 16 amino acids. Germline CDR1 is SNHLY and CDR2 is FYNNEI. Trimming stripped 10 bases from V and 3 bases from J, with 21 bases between. In its sample, this clonotype was seen many times. No antigen is known for it. Time point given: persistent/refractory GD, antithyroid drugs over 5 years with positive TRAb. Generation of the TCR library employed RNA extracted from PBMCs. The collection involved drawing 8.5 to 9 milliliters of peripheral blood into EDTA tubes.

The sequenced sample was peripheral blood mononuclear cells (PBMCs), obtained when the disease was refractory, from a patient treated with antithyroid drugs. This sequence joins TRBV2 and TRBJ2-2, with D tentatively TRBD1 or TRBD2 (7 bases each). This clonotype was obtained from a female donor with Graves disease. The CDR3 sequence is CATSTRAGGDTGELFF. The CDR3 DNA reads TGTGCCACCTCCACCCGGGCAGGGGGGGACACCGGGGAGCTGTTTTTT. Filled out from reference TRBV2 and TRBJ2-2, the complete variable domain reads EPEVTQTPSHQVTQMGQEVILRCVPISNHLYFYWYRQILGQKVEFLVSFYNNEISEKSEIFDDQFSVERPDGSNFTLKIRSTKLEDSAMYFCATSTRAGGDTGELFFGEGSRLTVL.